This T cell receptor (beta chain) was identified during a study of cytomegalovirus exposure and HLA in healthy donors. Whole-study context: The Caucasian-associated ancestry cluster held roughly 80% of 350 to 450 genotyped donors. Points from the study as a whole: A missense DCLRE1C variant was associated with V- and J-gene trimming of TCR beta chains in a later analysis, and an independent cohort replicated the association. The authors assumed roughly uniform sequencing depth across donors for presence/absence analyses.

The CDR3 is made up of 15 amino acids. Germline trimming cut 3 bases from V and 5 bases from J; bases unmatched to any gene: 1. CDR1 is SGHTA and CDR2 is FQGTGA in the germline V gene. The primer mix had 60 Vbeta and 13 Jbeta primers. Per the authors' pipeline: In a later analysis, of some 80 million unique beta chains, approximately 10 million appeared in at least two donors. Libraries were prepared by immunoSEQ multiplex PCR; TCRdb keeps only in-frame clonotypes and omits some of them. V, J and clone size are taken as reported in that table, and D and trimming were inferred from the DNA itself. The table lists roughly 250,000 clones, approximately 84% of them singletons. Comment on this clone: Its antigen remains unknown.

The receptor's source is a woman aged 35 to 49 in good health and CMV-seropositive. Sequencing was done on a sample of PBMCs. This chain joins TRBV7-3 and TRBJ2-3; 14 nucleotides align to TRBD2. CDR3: CASSLGTSGRDTQYF. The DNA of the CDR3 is TGTGCCAGCAGCTTGGGGACTAGCGGGAGAGATACGCAGTATTTT.